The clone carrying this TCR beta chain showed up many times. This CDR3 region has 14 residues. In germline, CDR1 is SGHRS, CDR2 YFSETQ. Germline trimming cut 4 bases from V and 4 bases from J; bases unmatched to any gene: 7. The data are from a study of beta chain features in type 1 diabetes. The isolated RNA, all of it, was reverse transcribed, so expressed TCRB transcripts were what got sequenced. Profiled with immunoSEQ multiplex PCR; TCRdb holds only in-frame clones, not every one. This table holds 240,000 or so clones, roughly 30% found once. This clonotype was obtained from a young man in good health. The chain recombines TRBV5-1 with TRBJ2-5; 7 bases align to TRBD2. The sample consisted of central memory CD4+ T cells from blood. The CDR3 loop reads CASSISGGSETQYF. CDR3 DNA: TGCGCCAGCAGCATATCGGGAGGATCAGAGACCCAGTACTTC.